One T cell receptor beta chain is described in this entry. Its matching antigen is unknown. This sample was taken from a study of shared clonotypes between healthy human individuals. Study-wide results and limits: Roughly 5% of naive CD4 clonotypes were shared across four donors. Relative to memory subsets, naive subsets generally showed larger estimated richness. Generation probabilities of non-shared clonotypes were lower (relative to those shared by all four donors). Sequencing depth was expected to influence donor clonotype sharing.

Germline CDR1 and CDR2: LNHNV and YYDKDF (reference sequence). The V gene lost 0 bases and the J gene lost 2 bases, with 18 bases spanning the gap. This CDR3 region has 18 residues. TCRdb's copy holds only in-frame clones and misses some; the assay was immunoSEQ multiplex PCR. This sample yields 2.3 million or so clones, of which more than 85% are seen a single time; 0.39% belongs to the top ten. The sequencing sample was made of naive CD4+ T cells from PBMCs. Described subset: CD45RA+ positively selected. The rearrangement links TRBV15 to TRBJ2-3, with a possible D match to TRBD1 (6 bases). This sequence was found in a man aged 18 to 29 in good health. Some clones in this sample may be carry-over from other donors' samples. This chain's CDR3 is CATSRDIGGTGITDTQYF. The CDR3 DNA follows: TGTGCCACCAGCAGAGATATTGGGGGCACAGGAATCACAGATACGCAGTATTTT.